Listed below are T cell receptor beta chains from one sample, sequenced in a study of blood T cells in healthy people across ages. TCRdb re-called the 5' RACE reads with MiXCR, one entry per CDR3 protein. Of about 1,600,000 distinct CDR3 sequences in the sample, about 43% were seen once. Sequencing was done on a sample of blood. These receptors were collected from a young woman in good health. CDR3s include the opening cysteine and the closing phenylalanine or tryptophan. D genes are given only for firm matches. Part of the rows lack a size; the others show once, few, many or a class for expanded clones.

CASSESGLGDSEQYF TGCGCCAGCAGTGAGTCCGGGCTAGGGGACAGCGAGCAGTACTTC TRBV10-1 few TRBJ2-7 TRBD1 15
CASSNGLYEQYF TGTGCCAGCAGCAACGGTCTCTACGAGCAGTACTTC TRBV7-9 - TRBJ2-7 - 12
CASSSTEFYGYTF TGTGCCAGCAGCTCGACAGAATTCTATGGCTACACCTTC TRBV5-5 - TRBJ1-2 - 13
CSAEIVNEQYF TGCAGTGCTGAAATTGTGAACGAGCAGTACTTC TRBV20-1 few TRBJ2-7 - 11
CASSQDPARLAVYEQYF TGTGCCAGCAGCCAAGATCCCGCCCGACTAGCAGTTTACGAGCAGTACTTC TRBV3-1 - TRBJ2-7 TRBD2 17
CASRGTTGSTGELFF TGTGCCAGCAGGGGAACGACAGGAAGCACCGGGGAGCTGTTTTTT TRBV6-1 - TRBJ2-2 - 15
CSAPSSGSGETQYF TGCAGTGCTCCTTCTAGCGGGAGCGGAGAGACCCAGTACTTC TRBV20-1 - TRBJ2-5 TRBD2 14
CASSAYGNYGYTF TGTGCCAGCAGCGCCTATGGAAACTATGGCTACACCTTC TRBV11-2 many TRBJ1-2 - 13
CASSPGLTNIQYF TGCGCCAGCAGCCCGGGACTTACAAACATTCAGTACTTC TRBV5-1 - TRBJ2-4 - 13
CAISEPPSAKNIQYF TGTGCCATCAGTGAGCCACCGTCCGCAAAAAACATTCAGTACTTC TRBV10-3 - TRBJ2-4 - 15
CSARTTNKNIQYF TGCAGTGCTAGAACCACAAACAAAAACATTCAGTACTTC TRBV20-1 - TRBJ2-4 - 13
CSARVRLAGSFTGDEQFF TGCAGTGCTAGAGTAAGGCTAGCGGGATCTTTCACGGGGGATGAGCAGTTCTTC TRBV20-1 - TRBJ2-1 TRBD2 18
CSAQNLLGLAGGLAKNIQYF TGCAGTGCCCAGAATCTGTTGGGACTAGCGGGGGGGTTAGCCAAAAACATTCAGTACTTC TRBV20-1 once TRBJ2-4 TRBD2 20
CASSLAGLAGGTETQYF TGTGCCAGCAGCTTAGCGGGACTAGCGGGGGGGACAGAGACCCAGTACTTC TRBV7-2 few TRBJ2-5 TRBD2 17
CASSWASGTDNEQFF TGCGCCAGCAGCTGGGCCTCCGGGACCGACAATGAGCAGTTCTTC TRBV5-1 - TRBJ2-1 - 15
CSATGLSSYEQYF TGCAGTGCTACCGGACTTAGCTCCTACGAGCAGTACTTC TRBV20-1 - TRBJ2-7 - 13
CSVGAGYEQYF TGCAGCGTGGGCGCAGGGTACGAGCAGTACTTC TRBV29-1 - TRBJ2-7 - 11
CASSKPGHPYNEQFF TGTGCCAGCAGCAAGCCGGGACATCCTTACAATGAGCAGTTCTTC TRBV7-8 - TRBJ2-1 - 15
CASSLSGQGSPSYEQYF TGTGCCAGCAGCTTATCCGGACAGGGGTCTCCAAGCTACGAGCAGTACTTC TRBV7-2 many TRBJ2-7 TRBD1 17
CAISVGQGTNSPLHF TGTGCCATCAGTGTCGGACAGGGAACTAATTCACCCCTCCACTTT TRBV10-3 - TRBJ1-6 TRBD1 15
CASSSSPSRSSYNSPLHF TGTGCCAGCAGTTCCAGCCCCTCCCGCAGCTCCTATAATTCACCCCTCCACTTT TRBV12-3/TRBV12-4 few TRBJ1-6 - 18
CSARGTGGEETQYF TGCAGTGCTAGAGGGACAGGGGGGGAAGAGACCCAGTACTTC TRBV20-1 - TRBJ2-5 TRBD1 14
CASSRVGPQETQYF TGTGCCAGCAGCCGAGTGGGGCCTCAAGAGACCCAGTACTTC TRBV6-6 - TRBJ2-5 - 14
CASSFKTSGSSDTQYF TGTGCCAGCAGCTTCAAAACTAGCGGGAGCTCAGATACGCAGTATTTT TRBV7-2 - TRBJ2-3 TRBD2 16
CASSLAVGWKETQYF TGTGCCAGCAGCTTAGCAGTGGGATGGAAGGAGACCCAGTACTTC TRBV7-9 - TRBJ2-5 - 15
CASSVSWGLPVPEAFF TGTGCCAGCAGCGTTTCGTGGGGACTCCCCGTACCTGAAGCTTTCTTT TRBV6-1 - TRBJ1-1 - 16
CASSLETLGGEQFF TGTGCCAGCAGCTTAGAGACCTTAGGCGGTGAGCAGTTCTTC TRBV7-9 few TRBJ2-1 - 14
CASSGSGGPRVSRDTRYF TGTGCCAGCAGCGGAAGCGGGGGACCCCGAGTTTCGAGGGATACGCGGTATTTT TRBV9 - TRBJ2-3 TRBD2 18
CASSVLGDNEQFF TGTGCCAGCAGCGTCCTAGGCGACAATGAGCAGTTCTTC TRBV7-9 - TRBJ2-1 - 13
CASSLELLRGRYEQYF TGTGCCAGCAGCTTAGAATTGTTAAGGGGGCGGTACGAGCAGTACTTC TRBV7-9 - TRBJ2-7 TRBD1 16
CASSLDGMNYGYTF TGTGCCAGCAGCCTGGACGGAATGAACTATGGCTACACCTTC TRBV12-3/TRBV12-4 few TRBJ1-2 - 14
CASSQDRWDEQFF TGCGCCAGCAGCCAAGATAGATGGGATGAGCAGTTCTTC TRBV4-1 few TRBJ2-1 - 13
CASSLKREGSYEQYF TGTGCCAGCAGCTTGAAGCGGGAGGGCTCCTACGAGCAGTACTTC TRBV7-2 many TRBJ2-7 TRBD2 15
CASRTGLTFGVWGLAGGTDTQYF TGTGCCAGCCGAACTGGTTTGACTTTTGGGGTATGGGGACTAGCGGGGGGAACAGATACGCAGTATTTT TRBV9 few TRBJ2-3 TRBD2 23
CASTSPVAGGETQYF TGCGCCAGCACATCCCCCGTTGCGGGAGGTGAGACCCAGTACTTC TRBV5-1 - TRBJ2-5 TRBD2 15
CATSRDRVLEKLFF TGTGCCACCAGCAGGGACAGGGTCCTCGAAAAACTGTTTTTT TRBV15 - TRBJ1-4 TRBD1 14
CASSLSGGTIQYF TGTGCCAGCAGTTTAAGCGGGGGGACTATTCAGTACTTC TRBV12-3/TRBV12-4 - TRBJ2-4 TRBD2 13
CSARLKHSGTLSSYEQYF TGCAGTGCTAGATTAAAACACTCCGGGACACTTAGCTCCTACGAGCAGTACTTC TRBV20-1 - TRBJ2-7 - 18
CASSGTSSYNEQYF TGTGCCAGTTCCGGGACTAGCAGCTACAATGAGCAGTACTTC TRBV6-2/TRBV6-3 few TRBJ2-7 TRBD2 14
CASGPGQGRGNTEAFF TGCGCCAGCGGACCCGGACAGGGTCGGGGGAACACTGAAGCTTTCTTT TRBV10-2 - TRBJ1-1 TRBD1 16
CSATRQGRQYEQYF TGCAGCGCAACAAGACAGGGTAGGCAATACGAGCAGTACTTC TRBV29-1 few TRBJ2-7 TRBD1 14
CASSPSRLAGTYNEQFF TGTGCCAGCAGCCCATCTAGACTAGCGGGGACCTACAATGAGCAGTTCTTC TRBV7-9 - TRBJ2-1 TRBD2 17
CASSPGGRGYLEETQYF TGTGCCAGCAGCCCCGGGGGCCGCGGGTACCTGGAAGAGACCCAGTACTTC TRBV28 few TRBJ2-5 - 17
CASSYSGSGTEAQYF TGTGCCAGCAGTTACTCAGGTTCAGGGACAGAGGCCCAGTACTTC TRBV6-6 - TRBJ2-5 TRBD1 15
CASKEKSSYNSPLHF TGTGCCAGCAAGGAGAAGAGCTCCTATAATTCACCCCTCCACTTT TRBV6-6 - TRBJ1-6 - 15
CASSHGGIIAKNIQYF TGTGCCAGCAGCCACGGTGGAATAATAGCCAAAAACATTCAGTACTTC TRBV14 - TRBJ2-4 - 16
CASRRPGTDEQYF TGCGCCAGCAGACGTCCCGGGACGGACGAGCAGTACTTC TRBV5-1 few TRBJ2-7 - 13
CASTPRTGAELISYEQYF TGTGCCAGCACCCCTCGGACAGGGGCTGAACTAATCTCCTACGAGCAGTACTTC TRBV7-2 few TRBJ2-7 TRBD1 18
CASSETRGYGYEQYF TGTGCCAGCAGTGAGACCAGGGGTTACGGGTACGAGCAGTACTTC TRBV21-1 - TRBJ2-7 - 15
CSASQPTGNYGYTF TGCAGTGCTAGTCAACCGACAGGGAACTATGGCTACACCTTC TRBV20-1 few TRBJ1-2 TRBD1 14
CASSASGGLPYNEQFF TGTGCCAGCAGTGCCAGCGGGGGGCTTCCTTACAATGAGCAGTTCTTC TRBV25-1 few TRBJ2-1 TRBD2 16
CASSPGGLEAYEQFF TGTGCCAGCAGCCCGGGAGGCCTGGAAGCTTATGAGCAGTTCTTC TRBV12-3/TRBV12-4 - TRBJ2-1 TRBD2 15
CASSRDQAQETQYF TGTGCCAGCAGTCGGGACCAGGCCCAAGAGACCCAGTACTTC TRBV6-2/TRBV6-3 few TRBJ2-5 - 14
CASSYWDRPGETQYF TGTGCCAGCAGTTACTGGGACAGGCCGGGAGAGACCCAGTACTTC TRBV6-5 few TRBJ2-5 TRBD1 15
CASGGVQETQYF TGTGCCAGCGGGGGAGTTCAAGAGACCCAGTACTTC TRBV11-2 - TRBJ2-5 - 12
CASSFRAGGFSGANVLTF TGTGCCAGCAGTTTTCGTGCAGGGGGTTTCTCTGGGGCCAACGTCCTGACTTTC TRBV12-3/TRBV12-4 few TRBJ2-6 TRBD1 18
CASSHGLAAEQFF TGTGCCAGCAGCCATGGACTAGCGGCTGAGCAGTTCTTC TRBV3-1 few TRBJ2-1 TRBD2 13